The entry below gives a single TCR beta chain sequence along with its context. Sequenced by immunoSEQ multiplex PCR; TCRdb stores in-frame clones only, minus some. The sample lists fewer than 30,000 clones, 85% to 90% seen once, with 6% to 8% in the top ten. These data are taken from a study of PD-1 blockade in classical Hodgkin lymphoma. CDR1 and CDR2 from the germline V gene are MNHEY and SMNVEV (reference sequence). The CDR3 runs 16 residues. The V end lost 0 bases, the J end lost 4 bases, and 13 bases lay between the germline ends. Each of the patients experienced relapse following autologous stem cell transplantation, and their brentuximab vedotin exposure differed. The study isolated CD8+ T cells from thawed PBMCs by magnetic negative selection.

Sample: CD8+ T cells from blood, taken at baseline. This clonotype originated in a human donor with classical Hodgkin lymphoma. V is TRBV27 and J is TRBJ2-1; D is possibly TRBD1 (5 bases). The CDR3 nucleotides are TGTGCCAGCAGTTTATCCCAGTCAGGGTATTACAATGAGCAGTTCTTC. This gives the protein CASSLSQSGYYNEQFF.